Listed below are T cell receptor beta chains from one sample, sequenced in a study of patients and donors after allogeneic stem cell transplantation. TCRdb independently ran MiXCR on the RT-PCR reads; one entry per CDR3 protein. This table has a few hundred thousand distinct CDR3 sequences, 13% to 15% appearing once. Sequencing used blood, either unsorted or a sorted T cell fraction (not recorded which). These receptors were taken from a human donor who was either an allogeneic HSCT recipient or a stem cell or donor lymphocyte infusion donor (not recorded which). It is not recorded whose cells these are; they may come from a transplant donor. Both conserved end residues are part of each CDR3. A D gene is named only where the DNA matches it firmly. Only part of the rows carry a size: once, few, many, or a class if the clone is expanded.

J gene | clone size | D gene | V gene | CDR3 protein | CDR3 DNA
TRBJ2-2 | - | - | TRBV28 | CASSLQGRRAGELFF | TGTGCCAGCAGTCTGCAGGGTAGGAGGGCCGGGGAGCTGTTTTTT
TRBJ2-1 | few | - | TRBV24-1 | CATSVGGSYNEQFF | TGTGCCACCAGTGTAGGGGGATCCTACAATGAGCAGTTCTTC
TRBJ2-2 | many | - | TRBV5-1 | CASSLVGTGELFF | TGCGCCAGCAGCTTGGTTGGCACCGGGGAGCTGTTTTTT
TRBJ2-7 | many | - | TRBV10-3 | CAITSGSTRGDEQYF | TGTGCCATCACTTCGGGCTCCACGCGAGGCGACGAGCAGTACTTC
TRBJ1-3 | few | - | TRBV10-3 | CAISESTGVTGNTIYF | TGTGCCATCAGTGAGTCGACCGGAGTAACTGGAAACACCATATATTTT
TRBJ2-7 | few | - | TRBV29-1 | CSVTRGAAYEQYF | TGCAGCGTTACCCGTGGGGCGGCTTACGAGCAGTACTTC
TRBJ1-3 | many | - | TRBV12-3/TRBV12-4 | CASSPTVTGNTIYF | TGTGCCAGCAGTCCTACAGTAACTGGAAACACCATATATTTT
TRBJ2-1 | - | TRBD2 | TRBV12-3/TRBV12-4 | CASSRLAGAGYNEQFF | TGTGCCAGCAGCCGACTAGCGGGAGCAGGGTACAATGAGCAGTTCTTC
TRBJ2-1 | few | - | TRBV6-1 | CASSPRGEGTGEQFF | TGTGCCAGCAGCCCCCGAGGCGAGGGGACGGGTGAGCAGTTCTTC
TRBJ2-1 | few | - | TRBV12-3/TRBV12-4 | CASNWGSSYNEQFF | TGTGCCAGCAATTGGGGGAGCTCCTACAATGAGCAGTTCTTC
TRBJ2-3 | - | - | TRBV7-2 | CASSLANRRTDTQYF | TGTGCCAGCAGCTTAGCGAACCGTCGCACAGATACGCAGTATTTT
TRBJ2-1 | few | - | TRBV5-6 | CASSLGQYEQFF | TGTGCCAGCAGCTTGGGACAGTATGAGCAGTTCTTC
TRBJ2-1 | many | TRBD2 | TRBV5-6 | CASSTRVGLAHNEQFF | TGTGCCAGCAGCACTAGGGTGGGACTAGCCCACAATGAGCAGTTCTTC
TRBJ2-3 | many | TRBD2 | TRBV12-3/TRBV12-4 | CASSYTSGGTDTQYF | TGTGCCAGCAGTTATACGAGCGGGGGGACAGATACGCAGTATTTT
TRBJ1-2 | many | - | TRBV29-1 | CSVMVSYGYTF | TGCAGCGTCATGGTTAGCTATGGCTACACCTTC
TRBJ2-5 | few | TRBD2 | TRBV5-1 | CASSLEDSGRVWETQYF | TGCGCCAGCAGCTTGGAGGATAGCGGGAGAGTTTGGGAGACCCAGTACTTC
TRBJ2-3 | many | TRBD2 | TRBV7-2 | CASSWTSGSTDTQYF | TGTGCCAGCAGCTGGACTAGCGGTAGCACAGATACGCAGTATTTT
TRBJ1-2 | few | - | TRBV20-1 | CSAFHLDGYTF | TGCAGTGCTTTCCATCTGGATGGCTACACCTTC
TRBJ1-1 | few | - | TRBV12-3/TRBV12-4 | CASSNLPTEAFF | TGTGCCAGCAGTAACCTTCCCACTGAAGCTTTCTTT
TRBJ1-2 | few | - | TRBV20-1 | CSAEQGGLSGTTF | TGCAGCGCCGAGCAAGGGGGTCTATCGGGTACAACCTTC
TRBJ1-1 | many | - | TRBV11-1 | CASSSGRNTEAFF | TGTGCCAGCAGCTCGGGACGGAACACTGAAGCTTTCTTT
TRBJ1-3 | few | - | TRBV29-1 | CSVSDGGSGNTIYF | TGCAGCGTTTCGGACGGAGGCTCTGGAAACACCATATATTTT
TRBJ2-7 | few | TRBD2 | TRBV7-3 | CASSYGTSGIYEQYF | TGTGCCAGCAGCTACGGGACTAGCGGGATTTACGAGCAGTACTTC
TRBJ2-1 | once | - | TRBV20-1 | CRAWDSSYNEQFF | TGCAGAGCTTGGGATAGCTCCTACAATGAGCAGTTCTTC
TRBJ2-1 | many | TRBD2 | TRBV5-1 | CASSSTSGGNFYNEQFF | TGCGCCAGCAGCTCGACTAGCGGGGGAAACTTTTACAATGAGCAGTTCTTC
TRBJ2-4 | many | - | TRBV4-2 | CASSQDRGSANIQYF | TGTGCCAGCAGCCAAGATCGTGGTAGCGCAAACATTCAGTACTTC
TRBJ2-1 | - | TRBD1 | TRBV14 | CASSQGQGGREQFF | TGTGCCAGCAGCCAGGGACAGGGTGGCAGGGAGCAGTTCTTC
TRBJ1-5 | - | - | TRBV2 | CASSEGAYGNQPQHF | TGTGCCAGCAGTGAAGGAGCATATGGCAATCAGCCCCAGCATTTT
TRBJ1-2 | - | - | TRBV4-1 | CASSQVLANYGYTF | TGCGCCAGCAGCCAAGTCTTGGCGAACTATGGCTACACCTTC
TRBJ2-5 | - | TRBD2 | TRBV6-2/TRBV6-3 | CASGGLGADETQYF | TGTGCCAGCGGGGGACTAGGGGCAGACGAGACCCAGTACTTC
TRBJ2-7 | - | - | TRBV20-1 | CSAQTLSSYEQYF | TGCAGTGCTCAAACCTTGAGCTCCTACGAGCAGTACTTC
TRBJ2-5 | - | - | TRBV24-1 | CATSDSQGGRETQYF | TGTGCCACCAGTGATTCCCAAGGGGGGAGGGAGACCCAGTACTTC
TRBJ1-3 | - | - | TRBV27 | CASSLSGGSNTIYF | TGTGCCAGCAGTTTATCCGGGGGCTCGAACACCATATATTTT
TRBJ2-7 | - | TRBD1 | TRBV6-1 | CASRTGQGSSYEQYF | TGTGCCAGCAGGACGGGACAGGGAAGCTCCTACGAGCAGTACTTC
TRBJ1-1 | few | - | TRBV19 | CASSTGIVGPNTEAFF | TGTGCCAGTAGTACAGGGATCGTGGGGCCGAACACTGAAGCTTTCTTT
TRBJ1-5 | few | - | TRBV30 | CAWSELGRNNQPQHF | TGTGCCTGGAGTGAGTTAGGCAGAAACAATCAGCCCCAGCATTTT
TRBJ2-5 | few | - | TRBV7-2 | CASSLVGGGRGQETQYF | TGTGCCAGCAGCTTAGTAGGTGGGGGCCGGGGCCAAGAGACCCAGTACTTC
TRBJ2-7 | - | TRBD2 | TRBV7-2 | CASSLGRTSGAPYEQYF | TGTGCCAGCAGCTTAGGACGGACTAGCGGGGCCCCCTACGAGCAGTACTTC
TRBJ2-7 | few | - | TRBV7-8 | CASSLYDEQYF | TGTGCCAGCAGCTTATATGACGAGCAGTACTTC
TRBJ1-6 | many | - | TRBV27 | CASSLYGEAYNSPLHF | TGTGCCAGCAGTTTATATGGAGAAGCCTATAATTCACCCCTCCACTTT
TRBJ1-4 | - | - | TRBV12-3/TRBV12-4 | CASSFLNEKLFF | TGTGCCAGCAGTTTTCTGAATGAAAAACTGTTTTTT
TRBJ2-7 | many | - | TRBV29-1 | CSVYRSYEQYF | TGCAGCGTTTACAGGTCCTACGAGCAGTACTTC
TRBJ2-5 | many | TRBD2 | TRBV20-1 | CSHMTSGGRETQYF | TGCAGTCACATGACTAGCGGGGGGCGGGAGACCCAGTACTTC
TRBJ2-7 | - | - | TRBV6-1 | CASILTGSSYEQYF | TGTGCCAGCATCCTTACGGGAAGCTCCTACGAGCAGTACTTC
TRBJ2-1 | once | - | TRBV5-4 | CASTAKDRVNEQFF | TGTGCCAGCACAGCAAAAGACCGAGTCAATGAGCAGTTCTTC
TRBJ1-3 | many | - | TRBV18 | CASSPGQNSGNTIYF | TGTGCCAGCTCACCCGGACAGAACTCTGGAAACACCATATATTTT
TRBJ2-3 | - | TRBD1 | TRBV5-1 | CASSLAQGMSTDTQYF | TGCGCCAGCAGCTTGGCACAGGGGATGAGCACAGATACGCAGTATTTT
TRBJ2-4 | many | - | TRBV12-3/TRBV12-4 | CASSLRGVAKNIQYF | TGTGCCAGCAGTTTACGCGGGGTTGCCAAAAACATTCAGTACTTC
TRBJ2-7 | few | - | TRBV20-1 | CSAKKEGTGEQYF | TGCAGTGCCAAGAAGGAGGGAACAGGCGAGCAGTACTTC
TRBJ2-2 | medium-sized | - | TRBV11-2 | CASSSAGNTGELFF | TGTGCCAGCAGCTCAGCGGGGAACACCGGGGAGCTGTTTTTT
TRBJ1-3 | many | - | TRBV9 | CASSASIQGNTIYF | TGTGCCAGCAGCGCCTCCATCCAGGGAAACACCATATATTTT
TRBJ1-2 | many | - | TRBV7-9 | CASSLAGGYGYTF | TGTGCCAGCAGCTTAGCAGGGGGCTATGGCTACACCTTC
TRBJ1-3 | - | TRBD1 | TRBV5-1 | CASSSGTGPGNTIYF | TGCGCCAGCAGCTCGGGGACAGGGCCTGGAAACACCATATATTTT